This TCR beta chain comes out of a study of cytomegalovirus exposure and HLA in healthy donors (dated by TCRdb to the late 2010s). About the full investigation: In an earlier analysis of 450 to 750 of the donors, 250 to 350 Gb of sequence data and 100 million or so unique TCR beta sequences from some 170 million T cells were reported. An early release that covered fewer than 750 HLA-typed donors contained approximately 320 gigabases of sequencing data and 65 million to 100 million unique TCR sequences. Among the roughly 400 genotyped donors, approximately 76% belonged to the genetic ancestry cluster associated with self-reported Caucasian donors. The study was designed to test whether signatures of past pathogen exposure could be identified by cataloging public T cell receptors. Using immunosequencing, the study profiled T cell repertoires from around 680 subjects and related those repertoires to cytomegalovirus serostatus. In addition to the first cohort of 666 subjects, a separate validation cohort of approximately 130 different subjects was used. To predict cytomegalovirus infection status, the study combined high-throughput TCR immunosequencing, statistical association of individual TCRs with disease status, and machine learning. In a later analysis, previously published TCR beta repertoires from 600 to 850 donors were re-analyzed and high-resolution HLA genotyping was added so that TCR occurrence patterns could be studied. Rather than drawing on any new phenotypic data, the later analysis identified candidate immune exposures from TCR beta sequences and the way those sequences occurred across donors. In an earlier analysis of about 590 of the donors, high-throughput TCR beta sequencing was used to judge whether each TCR beta V gene segment behaved as functional or pseudogenic. Donor age, sex, ethnicity and CMV serostatus were collected together with the repertoire data. A later genetic analysis used genome-wide SNP genotypes for about three fifths of the roughly 700 donors, treating that subset as a discovery cohort. Every repertoire in the discovery cohort had been generated on one and the same sequencing platform. HLA typing included class I and class II loci at four-digit resolution. Typing coverage differed by locus: A, B, C, DRB1 and DQB1 were typed in about 620-640 donors, DQA1 in roughly 500, DPA1 in nearly 610, and DPB1 in just under 480. Roughly 5 DR-DQ haplotypes were handled as single units for association and clustering, since linkage in the cohort was strong. Among roughly 400 genotyped donors of the cohort, an average of approximately 240,000 unique TCR beta nucleotide sequences were sequenced per donor, roughly 20% of them non-productive.

V is trimmed back by 6 bases and J by 7 bases, and the junction contains 6 bases that no gene match accounts for. As encoded in the germline V gene, CDR1 is SQVTM while CDR2 is ANQGSEA. Spanning cysteine to phenylalanine, the CDR3 consists of 11 amino acids. The retained sequence is limited to the CDR3, 33 bases, with the frame set at the first base. In total, 666 healthy bone marrow donors made up the cohort. At the time of sampling, all cohort members were nominally healthy, though unrecorded immune exposures were likely present. The donor was CMV seropositive and was included in the group of some 290 seropositive cohort members. A peripheral blood sample was provided by each donor, and peripheral blood mononuclear cells were used for TCR beta sequencing. The Qiagen DNeasy Blood Extraction Kit was used to extract genomic DNA from the blood cell samples. Libraries were built with the immunoSEQ multiplex PCR assay. A mixture of 60 forward primers for TCR Vbeta segments and 13 reverse primers for TCR Jbeta segments was used in the multiplex PCR. A multiplex PCR assay on genomic DNA amplified the CDR3 region of rearranged TCR beta genes. The Illumina HiSeq System was used to sequence the amplified TCR beta libraries as 87-base-pair reads. Processing in the source paper ran as follows. Across the 670 or so repertoires, a later analysis counted about 81 million unique TCR beta chains, approximately 10 million of which were shared by at least two donors. To remove PCR and sequencing errors, raw reads were error-corrected and collapsed into unique sequences using a nearest-neighbor algorithm that merged closely related sequences. To assign V, D and J gene segments, CDR3 sequences were aligned to IMGT reference sequences. For a sequence to be retained, a match of at least six nucleotides was required to both a V gene segment and a J gene segment. Rearrangements were called productive when the CDR3 lacked stop codons and stayed in frame with V and J; all others were non-productive. CDR3 was defined by IMGT convention, running from the second conserved V-encoded cysteine to the conserved J-encoded phenylalanine. In an earlier analysis of approximately 590 of the donors, sequences lacking an unambiguous match to a single V gene segment were excluded. An earlier analysis of roughly 590 of the donors called V segments functional above 56.7% productive rearrangements and segregating when the between-donor standard deviation exceeded 5%. To diagnose cytomegalovirus status from the catalog of TCR beta chain sequences, a statistical classification framework was built. In a later analysis, V and J genes were assigned by comparing TCR nucleotide sequences against IMGT/GENE-DB human TR gene sequences. The TCRdist pipeline was used in a later analysis to assign CDR3 sequences and most-parsimonious VDJ recombination scenarios. In a later analysis, each TCR beta chain was defined by its CDR3 amino acid sequence together with its V-gene family, and reads without a unique V-gene family were excluded. In a later analysis, several hundred highly shared, low-generation-probability nucleotide sequences were removed to address suspected cross-contamination and a sequencing artifact. A later analysis calculated a clonal expansion index for each public chain from normalized within-repertoire ranks of inferred template counts. Generation probabilities in a later analysis came from a VDJ recombination model fitted to out-of-frame rearrangements, and those results were checked against IGoR. A later analysis scored TCR-TCR, TCR-HLA and TCR-CMV co-occurrence with hypergeometric tests, applying a repertoire-size bias correction to TCR pairs. False discovery rates were estimated in a later analysis by permuting HLA or CMV assignments 20 times. In a later analysis, co-occurring TCRs were grouped with DBSCAN, and TCRdist sequence similarity was added when clustering was performed within HLA-allele-positive subsets. Repertoires with fewer than 30,000 or more than 120,000 public chains were left out of co-occurrence clustering, as were five repertoires with anomalous nucleotide sharing. TCRdb stores this immuneACCESS table with in-frame sequences only. Part of the clones is absent; in the studies checked, under half of the shortfall reflects unresolved V genes, and no reason is known for the rest. That table supplies the V and J calls and clone size; D and trimming were determined from the DNA. The sample yields approximately 170,000 clones; 74% were counted once. 3% to 3.5% of the sample is in the top ten clones.

This clone was recorded once. Which antigen it targets is not known. Per-base quality was not reported, and no clone a single base away is much larger than it. The paper's findings and limits, for the study overall: Across donors, most TCR sequences were observed very rarely, whereas some public TCRs were present in many individuals. Compared with the roughly 670-donor mean, donors in an Asian-associated ancestry cluster had fewer N-insertions in productive TCRs, according to a later genetic analysis. When HLA alleles, especially DR and DQ, strongly co-occurred, TCR associations were difficult to assign to individual alleles. In an earlier analysis of around 600 of the donors, most TCR beta V segments appeared in productive rearrangements about 87% or about 30% of the time, broadly matching IMGT annotations. A later analysis associated 16,951 TCR beta sequences with specific HLA alleles at a false discovery rate of 0.05. Cytomegalovirus status was reported to be diagnosed by the classifier with high specificity and sensitivity in both the original and validation cohorts. This cohort had only TCR beta chains sequenced, and the lack of alpha or paired-chain data limited which features could be detected. According to a later analysis, parvovirus B19, influenza, CMV and Epstein-Barr virus appeared linked to several top co-occurrence clusters. Because HLA typing was missing for some donors at each locus, association tests included only the typed subset. The study listed 164 TCR beta chains as associated with cytomegalovirus. It was suggested by the authors that the approach could potentially be generalized to other disease states and immunological phenotypes. Three of the identified cytomegalovirus-associated TCR beta chains were confirmed in vitro to be specific for cytomegalovirus antigens. In a later analysis, HLA-associated TCR beta chains showed more clonal expansion and lower generation probabilities than non-associated chains that were equally common. According to a later analysis, TCR association rates differed among HLA loci, with DRB1 alleles showing the most associated TCRs and HLA-C alleles showing the fewest. Because counts were too low, roughly 17 rarely observed V segments, including chromosome 9 orphons, were left out of the earlier analysis of 587 of the donors. Sequencing depth was assumed to be roughly uniform across donors in the presence/absence analyses, though that assumption may not hold. Linkage disequilibrium might explain the correlated functional status among segregating V segments, but an unknown experimental factor could not be ruled out. Most CMV-associated TCR beta chains appeared to be HLA-restricted in a later analysis, and the HLA associations seemed to be driven largely by CMV exposure. Because the 87-base-pair reads could not distinguish some IMGT-functional V segments, including TRBV6-2 and TRBV6-3, those segments were excluded. An association between a missense DCLRE1C variant and V-gene and J-gene trimming of TCR beta chains was found in a later genetic analysis and replicated in an independent cohort. A further reported finding was that TCR beta sequences accurately predicted the HLA-A and HLA-B alleles for most subjects in the first cohort. CMV serostatus was the only immune exposure information available for the cohort. A group of highly shared sequence variants was considered likely to be a technical artifact of the sequencing pipeline.

Source material: PBMCs. The origin of this receptor is a young woman in good health and CMV-seropositive. Here the chain combines TRBV29-1 and TRBJ2-7; 7 bases in between match TRBD2. The CDR3 protein is CSVGGQREQYF. The nucleotide sequence reads as follows: TGCAGCGTGGGAGGGCAGAGGGAGCAGTACTTC.